The text below deals with one T cell receptor beta chain. Its antigen is unknown. This entry is derived from a study of cytomegalovirus exposure and HLA in healthy donors. Donors were drawn from the approximately 130-subject validation cohort, separate from the roughly 700-subject first cohort. Germline CDR1 MNHEY, CDR2 SMNVEV (reference sequence). V gave up 2 bases and J gave up 3 bases, with 6 bases separating them. The CDR3 runs to 13 residues. Libraries were prepared by immunoSEQ multiplex PCR; TCRdb keeps only in-frame clonotypes and omits some of them. Of about 240,000 clones listed, 75% to 90% were seen once; the top ten hold 0.95% to 1.5%. Broader study findings: Associated with cytomegalovirus, according to the listing, were around 160 TCR beta chains. It was reported that the classifier diagnosed cytomegalovirus status with high specificity and sensitivity in both the original and validation cohorts.

The chain joins TRBV27 to TRBJ2-3; no definite D call. Sequenced: PBMCs. This clonotype was sampled from a woman between 25 and 40 years old in good health and CMV-seropositive. Here the CDR3 reads CASSLASTDTQYF. The DNA for the CDR3 is TGTGCCAGCAGTTTAGCGAGTACAGATACGCAGTATTTT.